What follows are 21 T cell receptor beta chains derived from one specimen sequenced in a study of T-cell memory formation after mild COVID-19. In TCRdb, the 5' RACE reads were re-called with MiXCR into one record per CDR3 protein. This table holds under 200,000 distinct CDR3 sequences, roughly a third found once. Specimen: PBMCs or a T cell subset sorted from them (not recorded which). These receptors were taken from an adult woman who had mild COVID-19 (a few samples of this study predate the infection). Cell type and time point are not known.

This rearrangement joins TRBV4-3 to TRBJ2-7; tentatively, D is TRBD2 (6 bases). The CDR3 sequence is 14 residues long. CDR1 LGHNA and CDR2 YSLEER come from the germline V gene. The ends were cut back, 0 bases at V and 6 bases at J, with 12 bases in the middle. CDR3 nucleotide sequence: TGCGCCAGCAGCCAAGAAGATGGAGGGATCGAGCAGTACTTC. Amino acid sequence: CASSQEDGGIEQYF.

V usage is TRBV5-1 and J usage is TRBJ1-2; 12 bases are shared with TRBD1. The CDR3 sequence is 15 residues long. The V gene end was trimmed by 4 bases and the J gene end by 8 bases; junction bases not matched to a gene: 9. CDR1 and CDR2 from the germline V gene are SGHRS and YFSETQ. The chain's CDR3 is CASSRSGTGGEGYTF. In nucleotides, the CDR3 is TGCGCCAGCAGCCGCTCTGGGACAGGGGGCGAAGGCTACACCTTC.

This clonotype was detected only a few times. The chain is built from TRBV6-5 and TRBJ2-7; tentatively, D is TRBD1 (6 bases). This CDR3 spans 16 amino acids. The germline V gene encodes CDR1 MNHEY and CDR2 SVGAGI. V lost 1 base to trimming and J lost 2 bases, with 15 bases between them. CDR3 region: CASSYWGQLTPYEQYF. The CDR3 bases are TGTGCCAGCAGTTACTGGGGGCAACTCACCCCCTACGAGCAGTACTTC.

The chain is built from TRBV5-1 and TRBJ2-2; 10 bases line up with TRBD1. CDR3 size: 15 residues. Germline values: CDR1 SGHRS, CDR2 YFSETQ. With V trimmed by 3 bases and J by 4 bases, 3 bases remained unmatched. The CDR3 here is CASSSGTGVTGELFF. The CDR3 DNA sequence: TGCGCCAGCAGCTCCGGGACAGGGGTCACCGGGGAGCTGTTTTTT.

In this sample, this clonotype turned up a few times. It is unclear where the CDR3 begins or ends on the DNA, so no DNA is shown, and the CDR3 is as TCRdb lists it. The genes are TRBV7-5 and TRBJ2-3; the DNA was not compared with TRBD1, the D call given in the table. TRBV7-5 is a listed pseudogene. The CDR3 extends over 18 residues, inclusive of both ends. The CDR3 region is CISVPEALTGGVEDTQYF.

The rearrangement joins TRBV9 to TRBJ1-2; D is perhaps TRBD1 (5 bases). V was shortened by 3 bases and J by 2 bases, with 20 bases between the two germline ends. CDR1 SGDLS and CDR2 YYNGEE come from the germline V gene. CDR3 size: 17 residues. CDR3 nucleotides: TGTGCCAGCAGCGGCGGGGGGATCGTGGGCCTAAACTATGGCTACACCTTC. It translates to CASSGGGIVGLNYGYTF.

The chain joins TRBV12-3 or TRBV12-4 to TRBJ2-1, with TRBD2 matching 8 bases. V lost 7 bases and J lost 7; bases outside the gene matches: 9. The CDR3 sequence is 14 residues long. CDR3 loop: CASTSGGLGNEQFF. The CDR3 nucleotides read TGTGCCAGCACTTCTGGGGGACTAGGGAATGAGCAGTTCTTC.

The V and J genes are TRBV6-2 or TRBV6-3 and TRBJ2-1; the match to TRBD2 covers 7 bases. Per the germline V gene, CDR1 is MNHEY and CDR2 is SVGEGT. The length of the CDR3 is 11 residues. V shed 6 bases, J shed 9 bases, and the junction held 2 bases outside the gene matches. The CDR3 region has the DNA TGTGCCAGCAGAGAGCGGGGTGAGCAGTTCTTC. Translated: CASRERGEQFF.

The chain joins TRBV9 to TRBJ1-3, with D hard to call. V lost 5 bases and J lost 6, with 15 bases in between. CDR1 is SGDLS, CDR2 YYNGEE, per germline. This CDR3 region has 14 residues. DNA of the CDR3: TGTGCCAGCAGTATGGGAAAGGACGCAAACACCATATATTTT. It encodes CASSMGKDANTIYF.

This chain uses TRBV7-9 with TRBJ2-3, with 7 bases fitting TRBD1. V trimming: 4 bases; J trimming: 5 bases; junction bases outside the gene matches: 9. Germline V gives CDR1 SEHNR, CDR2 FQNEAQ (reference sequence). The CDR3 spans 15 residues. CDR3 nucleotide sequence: TGTGCCAGCAGCTCTTCAGAGGGGGCTGGAGATACGCAGTATTTT. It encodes CASSSSEGAGDTQYF.

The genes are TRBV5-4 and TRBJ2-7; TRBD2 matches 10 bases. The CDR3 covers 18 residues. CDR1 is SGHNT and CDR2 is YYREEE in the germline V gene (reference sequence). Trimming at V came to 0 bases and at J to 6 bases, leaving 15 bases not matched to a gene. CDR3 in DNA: TGTGCCAGCAGCTTGGCCCGCGGAGCTAGCGGGAGAACGTCCGAGCAGTACTTC. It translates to CASSLARGASGRTSEQYF.

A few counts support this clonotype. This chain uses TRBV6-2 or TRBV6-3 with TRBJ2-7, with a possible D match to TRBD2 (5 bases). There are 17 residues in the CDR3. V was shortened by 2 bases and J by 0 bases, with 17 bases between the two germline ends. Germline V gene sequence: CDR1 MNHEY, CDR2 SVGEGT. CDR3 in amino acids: CASSYPLGQRNSYEQYF. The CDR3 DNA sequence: TGTGCCAGCAGTTACCCTTTAGGGCAGCGGAACTCCTACGAGCAGTACTTC.

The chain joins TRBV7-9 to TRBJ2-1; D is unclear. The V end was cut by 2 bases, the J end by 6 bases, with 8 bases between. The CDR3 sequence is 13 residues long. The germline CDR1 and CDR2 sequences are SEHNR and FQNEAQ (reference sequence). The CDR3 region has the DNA TGTGCCAGCAGCTTAAGCGCAGTCAATGAGCAGTTCTTC. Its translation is CASSLSAVNEQFF.

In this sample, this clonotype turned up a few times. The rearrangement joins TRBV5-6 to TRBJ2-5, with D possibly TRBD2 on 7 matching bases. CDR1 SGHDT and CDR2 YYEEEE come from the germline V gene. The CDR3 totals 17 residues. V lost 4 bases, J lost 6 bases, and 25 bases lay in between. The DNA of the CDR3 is TGTGCCAGCAGCCCTCTGCGGGGGCCTGGTCGGGGGAAGACCCAGTACTTC. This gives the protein CASSPLRGPGRGKTQYF.

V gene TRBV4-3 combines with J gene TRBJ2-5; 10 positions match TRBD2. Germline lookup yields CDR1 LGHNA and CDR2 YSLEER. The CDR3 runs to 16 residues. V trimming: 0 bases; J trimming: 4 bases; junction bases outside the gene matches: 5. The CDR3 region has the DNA TGCGCCAGCAGCCAAGATCCTAGCGGGAGCACAGAGACCCAGTACTTC. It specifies CASSQDPSGSTETQYF.

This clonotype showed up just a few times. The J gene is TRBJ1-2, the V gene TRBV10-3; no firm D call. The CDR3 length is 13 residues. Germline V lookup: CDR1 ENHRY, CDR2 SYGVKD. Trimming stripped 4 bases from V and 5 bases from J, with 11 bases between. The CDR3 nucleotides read TGTGCCATCAGTGGGGAGGCGGTTTATGGCTACACCTTC. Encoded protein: CAISGEAVYGYTF.

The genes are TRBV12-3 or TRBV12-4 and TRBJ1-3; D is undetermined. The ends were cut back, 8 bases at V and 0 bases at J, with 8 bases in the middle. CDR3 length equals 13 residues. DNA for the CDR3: TGTGCCAGCGACTCGAGCTCTGGAAACACCATATATTTT. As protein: CASDSSSGNTIYF.

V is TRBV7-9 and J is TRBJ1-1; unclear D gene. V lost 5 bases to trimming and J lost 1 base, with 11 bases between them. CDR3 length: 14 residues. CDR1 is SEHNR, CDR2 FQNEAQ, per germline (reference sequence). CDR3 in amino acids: CASSLQTRNTEAFF. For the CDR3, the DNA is TGTGCCAGCAGCCTGCAGACACGGAACACTGAAGCTTTCTTT.

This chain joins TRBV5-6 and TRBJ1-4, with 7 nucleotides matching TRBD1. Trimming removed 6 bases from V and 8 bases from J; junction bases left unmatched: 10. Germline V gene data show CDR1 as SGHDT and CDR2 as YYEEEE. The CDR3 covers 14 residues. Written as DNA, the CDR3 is TGTGCCAGCAACGACAGGGCAGGACGGGAAAAACTGTTTTTT. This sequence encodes CASNDRAGREKLFF.

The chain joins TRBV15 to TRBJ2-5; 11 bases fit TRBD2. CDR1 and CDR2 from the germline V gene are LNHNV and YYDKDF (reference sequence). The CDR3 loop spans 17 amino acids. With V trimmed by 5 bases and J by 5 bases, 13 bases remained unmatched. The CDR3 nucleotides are TGTGCCACCAGCTCCGGGACTAGCGGATCCAAGGGGGAGACCCAGTACTTC. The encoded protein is CATSSGTSGSKGETQYF. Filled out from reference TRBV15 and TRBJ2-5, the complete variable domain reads DAMVIQNPRYQVTQFGKPVTLSCSQTLNHNVMYWYQQKSSQAPKLLFHYYDKDFNNEADTPDNFQSRRPNTSFCFLDIRSPGLGDTAMYLCATSSGTSGSKGETQYFGPGTRLLVL.

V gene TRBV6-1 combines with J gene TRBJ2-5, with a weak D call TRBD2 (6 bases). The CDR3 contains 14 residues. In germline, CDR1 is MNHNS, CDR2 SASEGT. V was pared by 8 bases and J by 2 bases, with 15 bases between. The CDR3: CASFSAGIQETQYF. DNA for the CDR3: TGTGCCAGCTTCTCCGCGGGAATACAAGAGACCCAGTACTTC.